A single sample gave rise to the 24 T cell receptor beta chains below, sequenced in a study of T-cell memory formation after mild COVID-19. TCRdb re-derived calls from the 5' RACE reads in MiXCR, one entry per CDR3 protein. Among roughly 50,000 distinct CDR3 sequences, 8% to 10% were seen once, and the ten largest hold about 1.1%. Sequencing input: PBMCs or a T cell subset sorted from them (not recorded which). Receptor source: a man aged 18-30 years who had mild COVID-19 (a few samples of this study predate the infection). Cell type and time point are not known.

The sample holds a few counts of this clonotype. The J gene is TRBJ2-1, the V gene TRBV20-1; 9 bases are shared with TRBD1. Germline CDR1 reads DFQATT; CDR2 reads SNEGSKA (reference sequence). CDR3 length equals 12 residues. V lost 5 bases to trimming and J lost 5 bases; unmatched junction nucleotides: 1. Here the CDR3 reads CSAGDRDNEQFF. The CDR3 DNA is TGCAGTGCTGGGGACAGGGACAATGAGCAGTTCTTC.

V and J are TRBV5-1 and TRBJ2-2; maybe TRBD2 (6 bases). This CDR3 region has 15 residues. Trimming took 4 bases from V and 0 from J, leaving 10 bases between them. CDR1 is SGHRS and CDR2 is YFSETQ in the germline V gene. This CDR3 is CASSPGGTNTGELFF. The CDR3 nucleotides read TGCGCCAGCAGCCCTGGAGGGACGAACACCGGGGAGCTGTTTTTT.

This clonotype appeared many times. The CDR3 DNA is TGTGCCATCAGTGAGTCGAAGGGACCGTCACAAGAGACCCAGTACTTC. It is translated as CAISESKGPSQETQYF. The rearrangement joins TRBV10-3 to TRBJ2-5; D is tentatively TRBD1 or TRBD2 (5 bases each). Germline V gene lookup returns CDR1 ENHRY and CDR2 SYGVKD. V was trimmed by 0 bases and J by 2 bases, leaving 13 bases between them. This CDR3 has 16 amino acids.

The sample holds many counts of this clonotype. The chain couples TRBV7-9 to TRBJ2-2; the match to TRBD1 covers 9 bases. Unmatched junction bases numbered 9, after V lost 6 bases and J lost 1 base. Germline V gene lookup returns CDR1 SEHNR and CDR2 FQNEAQ (reference sequence). CDR3 length: 17 amino acids. As DNA, the CDR3 is TGTGCCAGCAGAGACTACAGGGGGCGCATGAACACCGGGGAGCTGTTTTTT. Encoded protein: CASRDYRGRMNTGELFF.

This chain links TRBV15 with TRBJ1-5; D is perhaps TRBD1 (5 bases). V was clipped by 5 bases and J by 7 bases, with 12 bases between them. Germline lookup yields CDR1 LNHNV and CDR2 YYDKDF (reference sequence). The CDR3 consists of 13 residues. The CDR3 bases are TGTGCCACCAGCGGCGCGGGGACGCAGCCCCAGCATTTT. It specifies CATSGAGTQPQHF.

This clonotype was picked up a small number of times. The CDR3, as DNA: TGTGCCTGGAGTGTCTCGGACAGGGGTTTTCCGGATGAGCAGTTCTTC. Encoded protein: CAWSVSDRGFPDEQFF. This chain joins TRBV30 and TRBJ2-1; 9 nucleotides agree with TRBD1. This CDR3 spans 16 amino acids. Per the germline V gene, CDR1 is GTSNPN and CDR2 is SVGIG (reference sequence). Trimming at V came to 0 bases and at J to 8 bases, leaving 11 bases not matched to a gene. Filled out from reference TRBV30 and TRBJ2-1, the complete variable domain reads SQTIHQWPATLVQPVGSPLSLECTVEGTSNPNLYWYRQAAGRGLQLLFYSVGIGQISSEVPQNLSASRPQDRQFILSSKKLLLSDSGFYLCAWSVSDRGFPDEQFFGPGTRLTVL.

This clonotype was counted a few times. V gene TRBV7-9 combines with J gene TRBJ2-7; 9 bases line up with TRBD1. Germline V CDR1 and CDR2: SEHNR, FQNEAQ (reference sequence). This CDR3 has 14 residues. J lost 1 base, V lost 5 bases, and 3 bases had no gene match. The CDR3 DNA follows: TGTGCCAGCAGCACGACAGGGGGGTCCTACGAGCAGTACGTC. Translating gives CASSTTGGSYEQYV.

This clonotype was picked up many times. The chain has TRBV7-2 and TRBJ2-7, with 12 positions matching TRBD1. CDR1 SGHTA and CDR2 FQGNSA come from the germline V gene. Trimming took 5 bases from V and 7 from J; bases not matched to a gene: 9. This CDR3 is 15 amino acids long. CDR3 in amino acids: CASSRSGTGGAEQYV. The CDR3 nucleotides are TGTGCCAGCAGCCGATCCGGGACAGGGGGCGCGGAGCAGTACGTC.

This clonotype was picked up a small number of times. V and J are TRBV7-2 and TRBJ2-3; 14 positions agree with TRBD2. Germline V gives CDR1 SGHTA, CDR2 FQGNSA. The CDR3 is made up of 15 amino acids. V gave up 10 bases and J gave up 2 bases; unmatched junction bases: 5. The CDR3: CATGLAGGLTDTQYF. Written as DNA, the CDR3 is TGTGCCACAGGACTAGCGGGGGGCCTCACAGATACGCAGTATTTT. Full variable domain (remainder filled in from reference TRBV7-2 and TRBJ2-3): GAGVSQSPSNKVTEKGKDVELRCDPISGHTALYWYRQSLGQGLEFLIYFQGNSAPDKSGLPSDRFSAERTGGSVSTLTIQRTQQEDSAVYLCATGLAGGLTDTQYFGPGTRLTVL.

This clonotype was seen a few times. One end of the junction fails to match germline, which may point to a read error. The V call is TRBV11-2, the J call TRBJ2-7, with 9 positions matching TRBD2. This CDR3 is 14 amino acids long. Per germline, CDR1 SGHAT and CDR2 FQNNGV. CDR3 in amino acids: CASAPGRGGTYLSF. The CDR3 DNA reads TGTGCCAGCGCTCCCGGGCGGGGGGGGACTTACCTGAGCTTC.

This clonotype was counted only a few times. The gene calls are TRBV12-3 or TRBV12-4 and TRBJ2-3; D gene uncertain. CDR3 length equals 13 residues. V was cut by 1 base and J by 7 bases, with 9 bases left in between. The CDR3 nucleotides are TGTGCCAGCAGTTTAGACAGCCAGAATACGCAGTATTTT. It yields the protein CASSLDSQNTQYF.

At least ten counts were recorded for this clonotype. The V and J genes are TRBV7-2 and TRBJ2-3; TRBD2 agrees at 11 bases. The V and J ends lost 7 bases and 3 bases, in that order; junction bases with no gene match: 6. The CDR3 has 15 amino acids. CDR1 and CDR2 from the germline V gene are SGHTA and FQGNSA. The CDR3 sequence is CASTTSGGPTDTQYF. Written as DNA, the CDR3 is TGTGCCAGCACTACTAGCGGGGGCCCGACAGATACGCAGTATTTT.

This clonotype was observed at least ten times. The chain recombines TRBV10-1 with TRBJ2-7; D unclear. Trimming removed 6 bases from V and 0 bases from J, with 15 bases in between. Germline CDR1 reads WNHNN; CDR2 reads SYGVQD (reference sequence). This CDR3 comprises 15 residues. Here the CDR3 reads CASSPGGQLSYEQYF. In DNA form, the CDR3 reads TGCGCCAGCAGCCCGGGTGGCCAACTCTCCTACGAGCAGTACTTC.

This clonotype was recorded a few times. The rearrangement uses TRBV7-2 and TRBJ2-5; tentatively, D is TRBD1 (5 bases). Germline CDR1 is SGHTA and CDR2 is FQGNSA. The CDR3 covers 16 residues. The ends were cut back, 5 bases at V and 0 bases at J, with 16 bases in the middle. CDR3 loop: CASSPGSRWYQETQYF. The CDR3 region has the DNA TGTGCCAGCAGCCCAGGGTCCCGCTGGTACCAAGAGACCCAGTACTTC.

The chain links TRBV19 to TRBJ2-2; D not resolved. The CDR3 runs 15 residues. The V end was cut by 5 bases, the J end by 4 bases, with 14 bases between. Germline CDR1 is LNHDA and CDR2 is SQIVND (reference sequence). The CDR3 loop reads CASSLHSKPTGELFF. The CDR3 nucleotides read TGTGCCAGTAGTCTCCACAGCAAACCCACCGGGGAGCTGTTTTTT. Combining the CDR3 with reference TRBV19 and TRBJ2-2 gives the whole variable domain DGGITQSPKYLFRKEGQNVTLSCEQNLNHDAMYWYRQDPGQGLRLIYYSQIVNDFQKGDIAEGYSVSREKKESFPLTVTSAQKNPTAFYLCASSLHSKPTGELFFGEGSRLTVL.

This clonotype has a count of ten or more. J is TRBJ2-4 and V is TRBV20-1; D remains unclear. Trimming left V 0 bases short and J 0 bases short, with 12 bases between. The germline V gene encodes CDR1 DFQATT and CDR2 SNEGSKA (reference sequence). The CDR3 is 16 residues long. The CDR3 region has the DNA TGCAGTGCTAGAGATCCCATGTCGCTAGCCAAAAACATTCAGTACTTC. It is translated as CSARDPMSLAKNIQYF.

This clonotype was found many times. The chain carries TRBV7-2 and TRBJ2-5; 10 nucleotides agree with TRBD2. The CDR3 spans 15 residues. V dropped 1 base and J dropped 1; count of bases not matched to a gene: 0. Germline V gene data show CDR1 as SGHTA and CDR2 as FQGNSA. CDR3 nucleotides: TGTGCCAGCAGCTTAGGACTAGCGGGCCAAGAGACCCAGTACTTC. Translation: CASSLGLAGQETQYF.

This clonotype came up a few times. The chain links TRBV11-2 to TRBJ2-5; 8 bases match TRBD1. Germline lookup yields CDR1 SGHAT and CDR2 FQNNGV. This CDR3 has 14 residues. V was clipped by 4 bases and J by 5 bases; unmatched bases: 6. CDR3 nucleotides: TGTGCCAGCAGCTGGGGACAGGCCCAGGAGACCCAGTACTTC. The encoded protein is CASSWGQAQETQYF.

There are a few counts of this clonotype. This sequence joins TRBV6-2 or TRBV6-3 and TRBJ1-5, with 9 bases that match TRBD1. The germline V gene encodes CDR1 MNHEY and CDR2 SVGEGT. CDR3 size: 16 residues. The J segment lost 4 bases and the V segment lost 5 bases, leaving 9 bases of the junction unmatched. The CDR3 sequence: CASSDSWDRDNQPQHF. CDR3 DNA: TGTGCCAGCAGTGATTCATGGGACAGGGATAATCAGCCCCAGCATTTT.

This clonotype was observed at least ten times. The V and J genes are TRBV29-1 and TRBJ2-1; D gene unclear. The V gene's germline CDR1 is SQVTM and CDR2 ANQGSEA. The CDR3 has 10 amino acids. V was trimmed by 6 bases and J by 8 bases, leaving 8 bases between them. The CDR3 reads CSVVGYEQFF. The CDR3 DNA is TGCAGCGTGGTGGGGTATGAGCAGTTCTTC.

This clonotype was seen more than once but under ten times. The chain is built from TRBV28 and TRBJ2-7; D is unclear. The CDR3 loop spans 14 amino acids. The V end lost 5 bases, the J end lost 0 bases, and 11 bases lay between the germline ends. Per germline, CDR1 MDHEN and CDR2 SYDVKM. Here the CDR3 DNA reads TGTGCCAGCAGTCTGGAGATGGCCTCCTACGAGCAGTACTTC. Amino acid sequence: CASSLEMASYEQYF.

The rearrangement uses TRBV4-3 and TRBJ1-1; a possible D gene is TRBD1 (6 bases). Germline V CDR1 and CDR2: LGHNA, YSLEER. The CDR3 extends over 13 amino acids. V lost 0 bases, J lost 11 bases, and 13 bases lay in between. CDR3 nucleotides: TGCGCCAGCAGCCAAGATCAGGGGATTGTGGCTTTCTTT. Translation: CASSQDQGIVAFF.

The V gene is TRBV5-1, the J gene TRBJ2-3; weak D call: TRBD2 (5 bases). Germline loops: CDR1 SGHRS, CDR2 YFSETQ. V shed 0 bases and J shed 5 bases, with 10 bases lying between them. CDR3 size: 14 residues. The CDR3 sequence: CASSLAAGGDTQYF. In nucleotides, the CDR3 is TGCGCCAGCAGCTTGGCGGCGGGCGGAGATACGCAGTATTTT.

The V gene is TRBV5-5, the J gene TRBJ2-3, with D tentatively TRBD1 (6 bases). The CDR3 runs to 15 residues. V was trimmed by 0 bases and J by 5 bases, leaving 13 bases between them. Germline V gives CDR1 SGHKS, CDR2 YYEKEE (reference sequence). CDR3 sequence: CASSLAVGAQDTQYF. The DNA for the CDR3 is TGTGCCAGCAGCTTGGCCGTGGGGGCCCAAGATACGCAGTATTTT. Looking up the rest from reference TRBV5-5 and TRBJ2-3 gives the full variable domain: DAGVTQSPTHLIKTRGQQVTLRCSPISGHKSVSWYQQVLGQGPQFIFQYYEKEERGRGNFPDRFSARQFPNYSSELNVNALLLGDSALYLCASSLAVGAQDTQYFGPGTRLTVL.